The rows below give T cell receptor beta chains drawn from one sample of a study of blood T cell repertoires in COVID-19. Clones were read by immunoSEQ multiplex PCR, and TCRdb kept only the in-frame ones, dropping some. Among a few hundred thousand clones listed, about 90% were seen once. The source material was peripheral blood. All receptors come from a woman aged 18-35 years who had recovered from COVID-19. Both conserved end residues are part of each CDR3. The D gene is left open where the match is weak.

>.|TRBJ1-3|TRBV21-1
TGTGCCAGCAGTTACAGTTCCCGCTCTGGAAACACCATATATTTT
CASSYSSRSGNTIYF
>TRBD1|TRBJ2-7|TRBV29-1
TGCAGCGTCGCCGGGACAGGGTTCTACGAGCAGTACTTC
CSVAGTGFYEQYF
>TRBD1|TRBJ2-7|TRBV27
TGTGCCAGCAGTTTAAAAGGGACAGGGTTCTACGAGCAGTACTTC
CASSLKGTGFYEQYF
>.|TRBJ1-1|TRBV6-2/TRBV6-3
TGTGCCAGCAGTTACCACATGAACACTGAAGCTTTCTTT
CASSYHMNTEAFF
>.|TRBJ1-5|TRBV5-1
TGCGCCAGCAGCTTGTCGACGGGGGGCAATCAGCCCCAGCATTTT
CASSLSTGGNQPQHF
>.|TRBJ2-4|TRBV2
TGTGCCAGCAGCAGGGGGGACCTACTAGATTTGAACATTCAGTACTTC
CASSRGDLLDLNIQYF
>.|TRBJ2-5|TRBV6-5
TGTGCCAGCAGTTGGGGCACGACAGAGACCCAGTACTTC
CASSWGTTETQYF
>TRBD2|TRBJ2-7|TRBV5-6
TGTGCCAGCAGCGTTACAACCGGGACTAGCGACTACGAGCAGTACTTC
CASSVTTGTSDYEQYF
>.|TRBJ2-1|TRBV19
TGTGCCAGTAGTATAAGATTGGGGGGGCACAATGAGCAGTTCTTC
CASSIRLGGHNEQFF
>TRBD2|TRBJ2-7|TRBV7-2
TGTGCCAGCAGCTTAGGATGGGCGGGAGGTCTGTACGAGCAGTACTTC
CASSLGWAGGLYEQYF
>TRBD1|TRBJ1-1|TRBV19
TGTGCCAGTAGGGCCCCAGGGGGCACTGAAGCTTTCTTT
CASRAPGGTEAFF
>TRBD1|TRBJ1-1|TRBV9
TGTGCCAGCAGCGTCACAGGGGAAACTGAAGCTTTCTTT
CASSVTGETEAFF
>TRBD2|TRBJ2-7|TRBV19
TGTGCCAGTAGTATTTGGGGGGGAAGCTCCTACGAGCAGTACTTC
CASSIWGGSSYEQYF